This TCR beta chain was sequenced for a study of blood T cell repertoires in COVID-19. Study in general: Whether acute or convalescent, the COVID-19 samples came from the United States, Italy and Spain. The cDNA or gDNA used as material had been derived from T cells, B-cell-depleted T cells, or PBMCs.

Trimming cost V 3 bases and J 0 bases, with 15 bases left between them. This CDR3 contains 17 residues. Germline V gives CDR1 MNHNS, CDR2 SASEGT. This clone was seen a few times. The method was immunoSEQ multiplex PCR; TCRdb's version includes in-frame clones alone and lacks a portion of them. This sample has 150,000 to 200,000 clones, with 88% found just once. The V gene is TRBV6-1, the J gene TRBJ2-1; perhaps TRBD2 as D (6 bases). Sequencing was carried out using PBMCs or T cells enriched from blood (not recorded which). This TCR derives from a woman aged 18-35 years who had recovered from COVID-19. The CDR3 DNA sequence: TGTGCCAGCAGTGAGGTGGGACTCGGAGACTCCTACAATGAGCAGTTCTTC. Translating it yields CASSEVGLGDSYNEQFF.